The T cell receptor (beta chain) under discussion was sequenced for a study of blood T cells in healthy people across ages. The amount of total RNA extracted per sample was at least 5.5 micrograms. A second about 6 to 12 cycle PCR used barcoded and J-beta primers. TCRdb passed the 5' RACE reads through MiXCR, listing each CDR3 protein once. The sample has more than 650,000 distinct CDR3 sequences, around 25% seen once; the top ten hold approximately 2.9%. This clonotype came up a few times. Germline CDR1 is ENHRY and CDR2 is SYGVKD. V lost 0 bases, J lost 0 bases, and 9 bases lay in between. The CDR3 totals 16 residues. The same sample was also studied in work on T cells of mothers and their children.

The clonotype was recovered from a boy aged 5-17 years in good health. This chain connects TRBV10-3 to TRBJ2-4, with D perhaps being TRBD1 or TRBD2 (5 bases each). The sequencing sample was made of blood. CDR3 residues: CAISESQGVAKNIQYF. Written as DNA, the CDR3 is TGTGCCATCAGTGAGTCCCAGGGAGTAGCCAAAAACATTCAGTACTTC.